This record looks at one TCR beta chain sequence and its context. Across 20 to 25 US areas, participants ranged in age from about 18 to 90 years. Clones were sequenced by immunoSEQ multiplex PCR, and TCRdb holds only the in-frame ones, with some missing. The table lists about 170,000 clones, around four fifths of them singletons. The sample originates from a study of blood T cell repertoires in COVID-19. Study details: Samples came from the United States, Italy and Spain, spanning acute and convalescent COVID-19. Nucleic acid was either cDNA or gDNA, and it came from T cells, B-cell-depleted T cells, or PBMCs.

The germline V gene encodes CDR1 MNHEY and CDR2 SVGAGI. The V gene lost 3 bases and the J gene lost 4 bases, with 15 bases spanning the gap. CDR3 length: 15 amino acids. The chain carries TRBV6-5 and TRBJ1-2; D perhaps matches TRBD1 (6 bases). The TCR sequence derives from a woman aged 45 to 65 who had recovered from COVID-19. Sequenced sample: PBMCs or T cells enriched from blood (not recorded which). The CDR3 protein is CASSYGQHWGYGYTF. The DNA of the CDR3 is TGTGCCAGCAGTTATGGACAGCATTGGGGCTATGGCTACACCTTC.